What follows are 2 T cell receptor beta chains derived from one specimen sequenced in a study of regulatory T cells in long-lasting Graves disease. Time point indicated: persistent/refractory GD, antithyroid drugs over 5 years with positive TRAb. There was RNA extracted from PBMCs, and the TCR library was made from it. Investigators prepared the TCR beta libraries by applying iRepertoire HTBI primers and Arm-PCR of CDR3 regions. A single record per CDR3 protein comes from TCRdb applying MiXCR to the multiplex PCR reads. The repertoire holds 600,000 to 800,000 distinct CDR3 sequences, with 25% to 30% as singletons. This sample comprised peripheral blood mononuclear cells (PBMCs), obtained when the disease was refractory, from a patient treated with antithyroid drugs. The receptors derive from a female donor with Graves disease.

This clonotype occurred many times. The rearrangement joins TRBV11-2 to TRBJ1-5; 10 positions agree with TRBD1. The CDR3 is made up of 16 amino acids. V shed 1 base, J shed 4 bases, and the junction held 4 bases outside the gene matches. In germline, CDR1 is SGHAT, CDR2 FQNNGV. The CDR3 nucleotides read TGTGCCAGCAGCTTAGGACAGGGGGCCTGGAATCAGCCCCAGCATTTT. The encoded protein is CASSLGQGAWNQPQHF.

In its sample, this clonotype was seen a few times. The chain couples TRBV5-1 to TRBJ2-7; D unresolved. Germline values: CDR1 SGHRS, CDR2 YFSETQ. V shed 0 bases and J shed 1 base, with 11 bases lying between them. CDR3 length: 15 residues. The CDR3 bases are TGCGCCAGCAGCTTGGTCCCGGCCGATTCCTACGAGCAGTACTTC. This translates into CASSLVPADSYEQYF.